These 23 T cell receptor beta chains originate from one sample sequenced in a study of beta chain features in type 1 diabetes. General observations from the study: All four CD4+ subsets of Type 1 diabetes patients contained TCRB CDR3s that were moderately but significantly shorter.

Their target antigens are unknown. cDNA synthesis used the whole RNA isolate, giving expressed TCRB sequences. Using immunoSEQ multiplex PCR, the repertoire was profiled, and TCRdb retains in-frame clones only, with some absent. Among approximately 260,000 clones listed, about a fifth were seen once. Sequencing was performed on naive CD4+ T cells from blood. The source of these receptors is a woman aged 40 to 50 with type 1 diabetes.

This clone came up a few times. The rearrangement links TRBV9 to TRBJ2-7, with D perhaps TRBD1 (6 bases). CDR1 and CDR2 (germline): SGDLS, YYNGEE. V was clipped by 0 bases and J by 2 bases, with 9 bases between them. The CDR3 length is 14 residues. The DNA of the CDR3 is TGTGCCAGCAGCGTAGAAGGGGGAACCTACGAGCAGTACTTC. Encoded protein: CASSVEGGTYEQYF.

V is TRBV7-2 and J is TRBJ2-7, with 9 bases identical to TRBD1. The CDR3 length is 13 residues. With V trimmed by 4 bases and J by 5 bases, 3 bases remained unmatched. From germline, CDR1 is SGHTA and CDR2 FQGNSA. The CDR3 protein is CASSSTGGDEQYF. The CDR3 bases are TGTGCCAGCAGCTCTACAGGGGGCGACGAGCAGTACTTC. The variable domain in full, with the rest retrieved from reference TRBV7-2 and TRBJ2-7, is GAGVSQSPSNKVTEKGKDVELRCDPISGHTALYWYRQSLGQGLEFLIYFQGNSAPDKSGLPSDRFSAERTGGSVSTLTIQRTQQEDSAVYLCASSSTGGDEQYFGPGTRLTVT.

The chain joins TRBV9 to TRBJ2-1; D gene uncertain. Deletions cut 4 bases from V and 6 bases from J, with 20 bases between. This CDR3 has 16 amino acids. Per the germline V gene, CDR1 is SGDLS and CDR2 is YYNGEE. CDR3: CASSIYYQTQPNEQFF. The CDR3, as DNA: TGTGCCAGCAGCATATACTACCAGACTCAACCCAATGAGCAGTTCTTC. The variable domain in full, completed from reference TRBV9 and TRBJ2-1, reads DSGVTQTPKHLITATGQRVTLRCSPRSGDLSVYWYQQSLDQGLQFLIQYYNGEERAKGNILERFSAQQFPDLHSELNLSSLELGDSALYFCASSIYYQTQPNEQFFGPGTRLTVL.

The rearrangement uses TRBV5-4 and TRBJ2-7, with D unresolved. The germline V gene encodes CDR1 SGHNT and CDR2 YYREEE (reference sequence). This CDR3 contains 13 residues. Trimming shortened V by 1 base and J by 0 bases, and 5 bases separated the two germline ends. The CDR3 reads CASSLKSSYEQYF. Written as DNA, the CDR3 is TGTGCCAGCAGCTTGAAGAGCTCCTACGAGCAGTACTTC.

This clone was counted only a few times. The gene calls are TRBV11-2 and TRBJ2-3; 9 bases agree with TRBD1. The junction had 8 bases not matched to a gene; V was cut back by 6 bases and J by 4 bases. The germline V gene has CDR1 SGHAT and CDR2 FQNNGV. The CDR3 is made up of 15 amino acids. In nucleotides, the CDR3 is TGTGCCAGCAGTTGGACAGGGGATTTGGCAGATACGCAGTATTTT. Translating gives CASSWTGDLADTQYF.

The genes are TRBV9 and TRBJ2-5; D call uncertain. Germline V lookup: CDR1 SGDLS, CDR2 YYNGEE. CDR3 length: 14 amino acids. Trimming took off 4 bases at V and 5 bases at J, with 15 bases between the two ends. The CDR3 coding sequence is TGTGCCAGCAGCCCCCGCTCGAGGTTGGAGACCCAGTACTTC. It encodes CASSPRSRLETQYF.

This CDR3 is CASAGGWPSGANVLTF. The CDR3 DNA reads TGTGCCAGTGCAGGTGGCTGGCCTTCTGGGGCCAACGTCCTGACTTTC. The chain has TRBV19 and TRBJ2-6; D is unresolved. CDR3 size: 16 residues. V was trimmed by 8 bases and J by 1 base, leaving 15 bases between them. The V gene's germline CDR1 is LNHDA and CDR2 SQIVND (reference sequence).

This clone was seen a handful of times. This chain uses TRBV9 with TRBJ2-1, with D unresolved. Germline lookup yields CDR1 SGDLS and CDR2 YYNGEE. The CDR3 loop spans 13 amino acids. Trimming pared 0 bases from V and 2 bases from J, leaving 3 bases between. As DNA, the CDR3 is TGTGCCAGCAGCGTAGCTACCTACAATGAGCAGTTCTTC. It yields the protein CASSVATYNEQFF.

This clone was seen more than once but under ten times. This chain uses TRBV19 with TRBJ2-3; D is undetermined. CDR3 length equals 11 residues. From germline, CDR1 is LNHDA and CDR2 SQIVND (reference sequence). Between the trimmed V and J ends, which lost 3 bases and 10 bases, there was a span of 8 bases. CDR3 in DNA: TGTGCCAGTAGTATGAGCGCCTCGCAGTATTTT. Translation gives CASSMSASQYF.

This clone has only a few counts. The chain combines TRBV5-4 with TRBJ2-1, with 9 bases matching TRBD2. Per the germline V gene, CDR1 is SGHNT and CDR2 is YYREEE (reference sequence). Losses at the gene ends were 4 bases for V and 8 bases for J; bases not matched to a gene: 7. The CDR3 has 14 amino acids. The CDR3 bases are TGTGCCAGCAGCCCTCGCGGGAGGGCCCATGAGCAGTTCTTC. It codes for CASSPRGRAHEQFF.

This clone has just a few counts. The chain has TRBV28 and TRBJ2-1; D is perhaps TRBD2 (6 bases). The CDR3 contains 16 residues. The V end lost 5 bases, the J end lost 0 bases, and 14 bases lay between the germline ends. The germline gives CDR1 MDHEN, CDR2 SYDVKM. CDR3 nucleotides: TGTGCCAGCAGTCTCCCCAGCGGGTACTCCTACAATGAGCAGTTCTTC. Residues: CASSLPSGYSYNEQFF.

This clone was picked up a small number of times. The chain couples TRBV14 to TRBJ2-7, with TRBD1 matching over 7 bases. J lost 6 bases, V lost 5 bases, and 7 bases had no gene match. The V gene's germline CDR1 is SGHDN and CDR2 FVKESK. This CDR3 is built from 13 residues. The CDR3 nucleotides are TGTGCCAGCAGCAGACAGGGCGCGGGCGAGCAGTACTTC. It encodes CASSRQGAGEQYF.

The chain couples TRBV5-1 to TRBJ2-1; maybe TRBD2 (6 bases). The CDR3 is 16 amino acids. The germline V and J ends were trimmed by 4 bases and 2 bases, with 16 bases remaining between them. CDR1 and CDR2 (germline): SGHRS, YFSETQ. The CDR3 DNA reads as TGCGCCAGCAGCCAAGCCAGCGGGCAAGCCTACAATGAGCAGTTCTTC. The encoded protein is CASSQASGQAYNEQFF. Together with reference TRBV5-1 and TRBJ2-1, the CDR3 gives the full variable domain: KAGVTQTPRYLIKTRGQQVTLSCSPISGHRSVSWYQQTPGQGLQFLFEYFSETQRNKGNFPGRFSGRQFSNSRSEMNVSTLELGDSALYLCASSQASGQAYNEQFFGPGTRLTVL.

This clone has more than one count but fewer than ten. This sequence joins TRBV4-2 and TRBJ2-1; the D gene is possibly TRBD1 (5 bases). V shed 0 bases and J shed 1 base, with 7 bases lying between them. The CDR3 has 15 residues. Germline lookup yields CDR1 LGHNA and CDR2 YNFKEQ. CDR3 sequence: CASSQDTGSYNEQFF. In nucleotides, the CDR3 is TGTGCCAGCAGCCAAGATACAGGTTCCTACAATGAGCAGTTCTTC.

This clone occurred a few times. V and J are TRBV28 and TRBJ1-1; unclear D gene. V was shortened by 8 bases and J by 1 base, with 11 bases between the two germline ends. The CDR3 totals 13 residues. In germline, CDR1 is MDHEN, CDR2 SYDVKM. CDR3 residues: CASQRRGNTEAFF. Written as DNA, the CDR3 is TGTGCCAGCCAACGGCGGGGGAACACTGAAGCTTTCTTT.

V usage is TRBV19 and J usage is TRBJ2-1, with a weak D call TRBD1 (5 bases). Trimming pared 10 bases from V and 0 bases from J, leaving 13 bases between. Germline V CDR1 and CDR2: LNHDA, SQIVND (reference sequence). The CDR3 is 14 residues long. The CDR3 region is CATRTRSSYNEQFF. In DNA, the CDR3 is TGTGCCACCCGGACAAGGAGCTCCTACAATGAGCAGTTCTTC.

This clone has more than one count but fewer than ten. The chain carries TRBV28 and TRBJ2-7; 8 bases agree with TRBD2. The CDR3 is 15 amino acids. Germline V CDR1 and CDR2: MDHEN, SYDVKM. V trimming: 4 bases; J trimming: 4 bases; junction bases outside the gene matches: 9. CDR3 nucleotide sequence: TGTGCCAGCAGTTCCCCAGACGGGGGGGCTTACGAGCAGTACTTC. Amino acids: CASSSPDGGAYEQYF.

The CDR3 reads CASSFSGDGGGYTF. CDR3 coding DNA: TGTGCCAGCAGCTTCTCAGGGGACGGCGGCGGCTACACCTTC. The rearrangement uses TRBV7-9 and TRBJ1-2, with D possibly TRBD1 on 6 matching bases. Germline values: CDR1 SEHNR, CDR2 FQNEAQ (reference sequence). There are 14 residues in the CDR3. V dropped 3 bases and J dropped 8 bases, with 16 bases sitting between them.

This clone has a handful of counts. This chain uses TRBV2 with TRBJ1-2; D not resolved. The germline gives CDR1 SNHLY, CDR2 FYNNEI. Trimming left V 7 bases short and J 0 bases short, with 15 bases between. The CDR3 has 15 residues. CDR3 amino acids: CASIPRGTPNYGYTF. Here the CDR3 DNA reads TGTGCCAGCATCCCCCGAGGAACTCCTAACTATGGCTACACCTTC.

Written as DNA, the CDR3 is TGTGCCAGCAGCGCCATCCCGGGAACTGGAAACACCATATATTTT. It codes for CASSAIPGTGNTIYF. This chain links TRBV9 with TRBJ1-3, with unresolved D. The germline V and J ends were trimmed by 3 bases and 2 bases, with 12 bases remaining between them. The germline CDR1 and CDR2 sequences are SGDLS and YYNGEE. CDR3 length: 15 residues.

This clone appeared a single time. The chain employs TRBV28 and TRBJ1-1, with D hard to call. The V end lost 0 bases, the J end lost 6 bases, and 5 bases lay between the germline ends. CDR1 is MDHEN and CDR2 is SYDVKM in the germline V gene. The CDR3 has 12 residues. CDR3: CASSLWFSEAFF. CDR3 sequence (DNA): TGTGCCAGCAGTTTATGGTTCTCTGAAGCTTTCTTT. Using reference TRBV28 and TRBJ1-1 for the parts outside the CDR3, the full variable domain is DVKVTQSSRYLVKRTGEKVFLECVQDMDHENMFWYRQDPGLGLRLIYFSYDVKMKEKGDIPEGYSVSREKKERFSLILESASTNQTSMYLCASSLWFSEAFFGQGTRLTVV.

The DNA of the CDR3 is TGTGCCAGCAGCGTATTACAGAACACCGGGGAGCTGTTTTTT. This gives the protein CASSVLQNTGELFF. The chain couples TRBV9 to TRBJ2-2; D ambiguous. CDR1 and CDR2 from the germline V gene are SGDLS and YYNGEE. V was trimmed by 1 base and J by 1 base, leaving 5 bases between them. This CDR3 has 14 residues. The entire variable domain, with the rest obtained from reference TRBV9 and TRBJ2-2, is as follows: DSGVTQTPKHLITATGQRVTLRCSPRSGDLSVYWYQQSLDQGLQFLIQYYNGEERAKGNILERFSAQQFPDLHSELNLSSLELGDSALYFCASSVLQNTGELFFGEGSRLTVL.

Regarding this clone: A junction end diverges from the germline sequence, so it may reflect a read error. The chain couples TRBV6-5 to TRBJ2-7; perhaps TRBD1 as D (6 bases). The CDR3 is 11 residues long. CDR1 is MNHEY and CDR2 is SVGAGI in the germline V gene. The CDR3: CASSYSGTWTF. The CDR3 DNA follows: TGTGCCAGCAGTTATTCCGGGACATGGACCTTC.